This T cell receptor (beta chain) derives from a study of blood T cell repertoires in COVID-19. About the research overall: Sample material is recorded as cDNA or gDNA derived from T cells, B-cell-depleted T cells, or PBMCs.

Per the original methods: Scientists estimated how many nucleated cells there were by amplifying reference gene primers. Sequencing used immunoSEQ multiplex PCR; TCRdb keeps in-frame clones, though not all of them. That table gives V, J and clone size, and the DNA gave D and trimming. This table holds roughly 150,000 clones, about 85% found once. From germline, CDR1 is SGHKS and CDR2 YYEKEE (reference sequence). V was clipped by 7 bases and J by 3 bases, with 17 bases between them. The CDR3 covers 14 residues. This TCR came from a woman in her fifties or sixties with COVID-19, enrolled during active disease. Sequences were obtained from peripheral blood. The V gene is TRBV5-5, the J gene TRBJ2-7, with D possibly matching TRBD2 (5 bases). Here the CDR3 DNA reads TGTGCCAGCGGTCCTCCGCTAGCCGTCTACGAGCAGTACTTC. Translated, it gives CASGPPLAVYEQYF.